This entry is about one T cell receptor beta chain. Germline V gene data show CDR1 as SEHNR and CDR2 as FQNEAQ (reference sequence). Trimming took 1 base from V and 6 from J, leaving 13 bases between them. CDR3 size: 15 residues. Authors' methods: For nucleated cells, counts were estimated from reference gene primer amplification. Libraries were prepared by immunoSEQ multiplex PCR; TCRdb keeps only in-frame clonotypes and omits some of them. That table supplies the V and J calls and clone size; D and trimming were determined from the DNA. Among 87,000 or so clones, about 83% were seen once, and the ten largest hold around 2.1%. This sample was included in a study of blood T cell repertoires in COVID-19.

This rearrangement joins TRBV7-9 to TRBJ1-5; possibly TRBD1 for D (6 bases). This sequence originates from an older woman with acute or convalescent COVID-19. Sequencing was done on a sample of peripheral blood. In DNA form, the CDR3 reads TGTGCCAGCAGCTTAGGTCAGGGGATGGTTCAGCCCCAGCATTTT. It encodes CASSLGQGMVQPQHF.